These 2 T cell receptor beta chains share one sample of origin, sequenced in a study of T cell responses to AZD1222 COVID-19 vaccine. Using immunoSEQ multiplex PCR, the repertoire was profiled, and TCRdb retains in-frame clones only, with some absent. This table holds more than 110,000 clones, about 93% found once. The sequencing used peripheral blood, collected on day 0 of AZD1222 vaccination. The receptor set was obtained from an adult in good health.

This clone showed up just once. This rearrangement joins TRBV7-8 to TRBJ1-2; TRBD1 might be the D (6 bases). The length of the CDR3 is 14 residues. V gave up 5 bases and J gave up 9 bases, with 19 bases separating them. Germline lookup yields CDR1 SGHVS and CDR2 FQNEAQ. CDR3 sequence: CASSQTLTGQSYTF. Written as DNA, the CDR3 is TGTGCCAGCAGCCAAACCCTCACAGGGCAGAGCTACACCTTC.

The chain carries TRBV2 and TRBJ1-1; D perhaps matches TRBD1 (6 bases). This CDR3 has 15 residues. Germline V lookup: CDR1 SNHLY, CDR2 FYNNEI. The germline V and J ends were trimmed by 8 bases and 2 bases, with 18 bases remaining between them. This CDR3 is CASADATGRNTEAFF. CDR3 in DNA: TGTGCCAGCGCCGATGCTACAGGGCGAAACACTGAAGCTTTCTTT.